This passage covers 25 T cell receptor beta chains from one sample sequenced in a study of OX40 agonist ivuxolimab in advanced cancers. Library preparation was by the immunoSEQ multiplex PCR assay. The source is immuneACCESS, and TCRdb retained only in-frame sequences with V and J called. Part of the clones is not carried over; for the studies checked, unresolved V genes explain less than half of this, and the remainder is unexplained. The sample table lists 90,000 or so clones, about 92% of them with a count of one. About 3% of the sample is in the top ten clones. This material consisted of CD4+ or CD8+ T cells sorted from blood, taken in a trial of the OX40 agonist ivuxolimab. These TCRs come from an adult with an advanced solid tumor such as melanoma, head and neck, liver or kidney cancer.

This clone was detected a few times. This sequence joins TRBV27 and TRBJ2-1; 12 nucleotides align to TRBD1. Germline loops: CDR1 MNHEY, CDR2 SMNVEV (reference sequence). V gave up 3 bases and J gave up 5 bases; unmatched junction bases: 11. The length of the CDR3 is 18 residues. The CDR3 sequence is CASSFLWGDRGPHNEQFF. Written as DNA, the CDR3 is TGTGCCAGCAGTTTCCTCTGGGGGGACAGGGGGCCCCACAATGAGCAGTTCTTC.

The chain combines TRBV4-1 with TRBJ1-3, with unresolved D. Between the trimmed V and J ends, which lost 1 base and 1 base, there was a span of 8 bases. Germline V gene sequence: CDR1 MGHRA, CDR2 YSYEKL. CDR3 length equals 15 residues. The DNA for the CDR3 is TGCGCCAGCAGCCAAGCGTGGACTTCTGGAAACACCATATATTTT. Translating it yields CASSQAWTSGNTIYF.

This sequence joins TRBV4-1 and TRBJ2-5; TRBD2 agrees at 8 bases. CDR1 and CDR2 from the germline V gene are MGHRA and YSYEKL. The V segment lost 0 bases and the J segment 4 bases; nucleotides outside the gene matches: 4. This CDR3 contains 15 residues. CDR3 DNA: TGCGCCAGCAGCCAAGACGGGGGGGCGGGAGAGACCCAGTACTTC. Translation gives CASSQDGGAGETQYF.

The chain has TRBV4-3 and TRBJ1-1; D is possibly TRBD1 (6 bases). Germline V lookup: CDR1 LGHNA, CDR2 YSLEER. The length of the CDR3 is 15 residues. The V end lost 0 bases, the J end lost 4 bases, and 12 bases lay between the germline ends. The CDR3 nucleotides are TGCGCCAGCAGCCAAGATCGCCAGGGGAGCACTGAAGCTTTCTTT. It codes for CASSQDRQGSTEAFF.

This clone has only one observation. The chain links TRBV18 to TRBJ1-1, with TRBD1 identical over 7 bases. V was pared by 1 base and J by 5 bases, with 4 bases of the junction left unmatched. The germline V gene has CDR1 KGHSH and CDR2 LQKENI. This CDR3 is built from 14 residues. The CDR3 region has the DNA TGTGCCAGCTCACCACAGGGGGCTGTTACTGAAGCTTTCTTT. Translated, it gives CASSPQGAVTEAFF.

The V and J genes are TRBV5-6 and TRBJ2-1; TRBD1 is a possible D gene (7 bases). CDR1 SGHDT and CDR2 YYEEEE come from the germline V gene. The length of the CDR3 is 12 residues. Trimming left V 4 bases short and J 9 bases short, with 11 bases between. Written as DNA, the CDR3 is TGTGCCAGCAGCGGGACAGCGGGTGAGCAGTTCTTC. Amino acids: CASSGTAGEQFF.

This chain joins TRBV4-3 and TRBJ1-1; D is undetermined. V dropped 0 bases and J dropped 1 base, with 6 bases sitting between them. Germline V gene sequence: CDR1 LGHNA, CDR2 YSLEER. This CDR3 spans 14 amino acids. The CDR3 loop is CASSQDPGNTEAFF. The CDR3 DNA is TGCGCCAGCAGCCAAGATCCAGGGAACACTGAAGCTTTCTTT.

The chain recombines TRBV7-2 with TRBJ2-1, with 8 bases matching TRBD2. Germline CDR1 SGHTA, CDR2 FQGNSA. V shed 5 bases, J shed 4 bases, and the junction held 19 bases outside the gene matches. The CDR3 totals 19 residues. This chain's CDR3 is CASSPRGWASGLPYNEQFF. The CDR3 DNA reads TGTGCCAGCAGCCCCCGAGGTTGGGCTAGCGGGCTTCCTTACAATGAGCAGTTCTTC.

J is TRBJ1-5 and V is TRBV27; D gene unclear. CDR1 is MNHEY, CDR2 SMNVEV, per germline (reference sequence). V was pared by 11 bases and J by 0 bases, with 14 bases between. CDR3 size: 14 residues. The CDR3 sequence is CASARLHSNQPQHF. CDR3 sequence (DNA): TGTGCCTCCGCGAGATTACATAGCAATCAGCCCCAGCATTTT.

The genes are TRBV4-3 and TRBJ1-1; D unclear. V lost 0 bases to trimming and J lost 3 bases, with 11 bases between them. The CDR3 is 15 residues long. Germline CDR1 LGHNA, CDR2 YSLEER. CDR3 sequence: CASSQEEEGYTEAFF. Written as DNA, the CDR3 is TGCGCCAGCAGCCAAGAAGAGGAGGGATACACTGAAGCTTTCTTT.

CDR3 loop: CSAPDGYEQYF. DNA for the CDR3: TGCAGTGCTCCAGACGGTTACGAGCAGTACTTC. The V gene is TRBV20-1, the J gene TRBJ2-7; D unclear. In germline, CDR1 is DFQATT, CDR2 SNEGSKA (reference sequence). CDR3 length: 11 residues. Trimming stripped 5 bases from V and 4 bases from J, with 9 bases between.

This clone was detected once. The chain is built from TRBV27 and TRBJ1-2; D unresolved. Germline V CDR1 and CDR2: MNHEY, SMNVEV (reference sequence). Trimming took off 0 bases at V and 8 bases at J, with 13 bases between the two ends. The CDR3 has 14 residues. Here the CDR3 DNA reads TGTGCCAGCAGTTTATCGGGCAGGACCTTAGGCTACACCTTC. This codes for CASSLSGRTLGYTF.

V and J are TRBV4-1 and TRBJ2-7, with D unresolved. Germline CDR1 reads MGHRA; CDR2 reads YSYEKL. The CDR3 is 16 amino acids. The V and J ends lost 0 bases and 0 bases respectively, with 12 bases between them. CDR3 protein: CASSQESRPSSYEQYF. The CDR3 nucleotides are TGCGCCAGCAGCCAAGAGTCAAGACCGAGCTCCTACGAGCAGTACTTC.

This chain connects TRBV27 to TRBJ2-3; TRBD2 is a possible D gene (5 bases). Trimming left V 6 bases short and J 3 bases short, with 13 bases between. Per germline, CDR1 MNHEY and CDR2 SMNVEV (reference sequence). This CDR3 has 14 residues. CDR3 protein: CASSPGVGTDTQYF. Here the CDR3 DNA reads TGTGCCAGCAGCCCCGGGGTTGGGACAGATACGCAGTATTTT.

This CDR3 is CSVDDRGTNYGYTF. In DNA, the CDR3 is TGCAGCGTAGATGACAGGGGAACTAACTATGGCTACACCTTC. This sequence joins TRBV29-1 and TRBJ1-2; 8 bases align to TRBD1. The length of the CDR3 is 14 residues. CDR1 is SQVTM and CDR2 is ANQGSEA in the germline V gene. Trimming cost V 6 bases and J 0 bases; bases outside gene matches: 6. Filled out from reference TRBV29-1 and TRBJ1-2, the complete variable domain reads SAVISQKPSRDICQRGTSLTIQCQVDSQVTMMFWYRQQPGQSLTLIATANQGSEATYESGFVIDKFPISRPNLTFSTLTVSNMSPEDSSIYLCSVDDRGTNYGYTFGSGTRLTVV.

This rearrangement joins TRBV18 to TRBJ1-2; 7 bases are shared with TRBD1. From germline, CDR1 is KGHSH and CDR2 LQKENI. CDR3 length: 13 amino acids. V trimming: 4 bases; J trimming: 5 bases; junction bases outside the gene matches: 4. The CDR3 is CASSHDREYGYTF. The DNA for the CDR3 is TGTGCCAGCTCACACGACAGGGAATATGGCTACACCTTC.

This chain uses TRBV5-4 with TRBJ1-6; 9 bases match TRBD1. The CDR3 totals 18 residues. Germline V lookup: CDR1 SGHNT, CDR2 YYREEE (reference sequence). J gave up 7 bases and V 3 bases, and 14 bases lay outside the gene matches. The CDR3 loop is CASSWETGTGLGNSPLHF. In DNA, the CDR3 is TGTGCCAGCAGCTGGGAAACCGGGACAGGGTTAGGGAATTCACCCCTCCACTTT.

This clone qualifies as medium-sized. The chain couples TRBV6-6 to TRBJ1-2, with 8 bases aligning to TRBD1. This CDR3 contains 16 residues. Germline V gene data show CDR1 as MNHNY and CDR2 as SVGAGI (reference sequence). V shed 0 bases, J shed 4 bases, and the junction held 7 bases outside the gene matches. CDR3 loop: CASSYSGTGRSYGYTF. As DNA, the CDR3 is TGTGCCAGCAGTTACTCCGGGACAGGCCGCTCCTATGGCTACACCTTC.

This clone is a singleton in its sample. The V and J genes are TRBV6-5 and TRBJ1-4; D is unresolved. The V gene lost 6 bases and the J gene lost 8 bases, with 16 bases spanning the gap. The CDR3 has 14 amino acids. The germline CDR1 and CDR2 sequences are MNHEY and SVGAGI. The CDR3 DNA sequence: TGTGCCAGCAGAGATTGGAGCCAAGGAGAAAAACTGTTTTTT. Its translation is CASRDWSQGEKLFF.

The V gene is TRBV15, the J gene TRBJ2-7, with D tentatively TRBD2 (5 bases). The CDR3 totals 14 residues. With 0 bases removed from V and 3 bases from J, the gap between germline ends came to 9 bases. Germline lookup yields CDR1 LNHNV and CDR2 YYDKDF (reference sequence). CDR3 in DNA: TGTGCCACCAGCAGAGAAAGGGCGGGCTACGAGCAGTACTTC. It codes for CATSRERAGYEQYF.

The genes are TRBV7-8 and TRBJ1-1; unclear D gene. The V end lost 5 bases, the J end lost 0 bases, and 13 bases lay between the germline ends. Per germline, CDR1 SGHVS and CDR2 FQNEAQ. There are 15 residues in the CDR3. The CDR3 loop reads CASSPILALNTEAFF. CDR3 bases: TGTGCCAGCAGCCCAATTTTGGCCCTGAACACTGAAGCTTTCTTT.

The chain employs TRBV7-6 and TRBJ2-7; no clear D. The length of the CDR3 is 13 residues. V was cut by 4 bases and J by 7 bases, with 14 bases left in between. Per germline, CDR1 SGHVS and CDR2 FNYEAQ. The CDR3 DNA reads as TGTGCCAGCAGCTCAGATTTGTGGCGGGAGCAGTACTTC. Residues: CASSSDLWREQYF.

The chain combines TRBV4-1 with TRBJ1-2, with D possibly being TRBD1 (5 bases). Trimming shortened V by 1 base and J by 5 bases, and 11 bases separated the two germline ends. From germline, CDR1 is MGHRA and CDR2 YSYEKL. The CDR3 is made up of 14 amino acids. CDR3: CASSQGAGRYGYTF. Written as DNA, the CDR3 is TGCGCCAGCAGCCAAGGGGCAGGGCGTTATGGCTACACCTTC.

The chain uses TRBV15 and TRBJ2-1; D perhaps matches TRBD2 (6 bases). The CDR3 extends over 19 amino acids. V lost 4 bases to trimming and J lost 0 bases, with 22 bases between them. CDR1 is LNHNV, CDR2 YYDKDF, per germline (reference sequence). CDR3 in amino acids: CATSNQHSSGTLSYNEQFF. The CDR3 DNA sequence: TGTGCCACCAGCAACCAACACTCATCCGGGACTCTCTCCTACAATGAGCAGTTCTTC.

The gene calls are TRBV6-6 and TRBJ2-7; TRBD1 matches at 7 bases. The CDR3 extends over 15 amino acids. Germline assignment: CDR1 MNHNY and CDR2 SVGAGI (reference sequence). With 2 bases clipped from V and 5 bases from J, the junction kept 9 bases outside the gene matches. The CDR3 sequence: CASSYMAGGSHEQYF. CDR3 nucleotides: TGTGCCAGCAGTTACATGGCAGGGGGTTCCCACGAGCAGTACTTC.